This T cell receptor beta chain stems from a study of blood T cell repertoires in COVID-19. CDR1 SGHAT and CDR2 FQNNGV come from the germline V gene. The germline V and J ends were trimmed by 4 bases and 5 bases, with 9 bases remaining between them. This CDR3 has 12 residues. This clone was detected only once. Clones were sequenced by immunoSEQ multiplex PCR, and TCRdb holds only the in-frame ones, with some missing. The sample carries around 130,000 clones, 85% to 90% recorded once. The sample consisted of peripheral blood. The genes are TRBV11-2 and TRBJ2-7; no definite D call. The TCR comes from a woman aged 45 to 65 with acute or convalescent COVID-19. CDR3 bases: TGTGCCAGCAGCTCCCGGGTTGACGAGCAGTACTTC. This codes for CASSSRVDEQYF.